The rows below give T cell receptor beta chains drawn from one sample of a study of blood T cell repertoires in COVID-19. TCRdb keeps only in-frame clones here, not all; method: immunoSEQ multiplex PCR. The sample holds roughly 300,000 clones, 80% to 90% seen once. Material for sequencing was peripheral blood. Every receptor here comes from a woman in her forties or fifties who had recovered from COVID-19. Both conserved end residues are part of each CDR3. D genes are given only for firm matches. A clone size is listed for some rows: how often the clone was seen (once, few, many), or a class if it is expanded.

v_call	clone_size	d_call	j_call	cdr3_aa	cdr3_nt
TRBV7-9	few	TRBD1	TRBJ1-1	CASSRDRGKAFF	TGTGCCAGCAGCCGGGACAGGGGAAAAGCTTTCTTT
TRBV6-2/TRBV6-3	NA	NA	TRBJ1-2	CASSYSGRADYGYTF	TGTGCCAGCAGTTACTCGGGGAGGGCAGACTATGGCTACACCTTC
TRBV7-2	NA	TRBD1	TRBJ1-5	CASSFTVQGKQPQHF	TGTGCCAGCAGCTTCACAGTACAGGGGAAACAGCCCCAGCATTTT
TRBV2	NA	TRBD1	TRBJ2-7	CASSNDLQGARSYEQYF	TGTGCCAGCAGCAACGACCTTCAGGGGGCAAGGTCCTACGAGCAGTACTTC
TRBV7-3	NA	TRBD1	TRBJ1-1	CASSQLGTGAEAFF	TGTGCCAGCAGCCAACTCGGGACAGGGGCTGAAGCTTTCTTT
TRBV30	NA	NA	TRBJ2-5	CAWRLAGETQYF	TGTGCCTGGCGTTTGGCGGGCGAGACCCAGTACTTC
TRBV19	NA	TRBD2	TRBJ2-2	CASSIRGTSGSGELFF	TGTGCCAGTAGTATCAGGGGGACTAGCGGGAGCGGGGAGCTGTTTTTT
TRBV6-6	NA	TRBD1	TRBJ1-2	CASSPRQGITYGYTF	TGTGCCAGCAGTCCACGACAGGGAATAACCTATGGCTACACCTTC
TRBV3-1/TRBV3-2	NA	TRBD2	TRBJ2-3	CASSPAGTDTQYF	TGTGCCAGCAGCCCAGCGGGAACAGATACGCAGTATTTT
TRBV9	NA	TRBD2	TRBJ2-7	CASSVGLAGGYEQYF	TGTGCCAGCAGCGTAGGCCTAGCGGGGGGATACGAGCAGTACTTC
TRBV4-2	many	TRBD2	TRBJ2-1	CASSQDSGGANEQFF	TGTGCCAGCAGCCAAGATAGCGGGGGGGCCAATGAGCAGTTCTTC
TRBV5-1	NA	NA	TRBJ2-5	CASSFRGAAQETQYF	TGCGCCAGCAGCTTCAGGGGCGCCGCTCAGGAGACCCAGTACTTC
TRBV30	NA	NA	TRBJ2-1	CAWSVRGIASNEQFF	TGTGCCTGGAGTGTACGCGGGATAGCCAGCAATGAGCAGTTCTTC
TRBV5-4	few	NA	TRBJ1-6	CASSTSGTLSSPLHF	TGTGCCAGCAGCACTTCCGGGACTTTGAGTTCACCCCTCCACTTT
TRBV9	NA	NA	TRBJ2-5	CASSPPATGATETQYF	TGTGCCAGCAGCCCGCCAGCGACAGGCGCCACGGAGACCCAGTACTTC
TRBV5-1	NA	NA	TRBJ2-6	CASSPGAGANVLTF	TGCGCCAGCAGCCCAGGGGCTGGGGCCAACGTCCTGACTTTC
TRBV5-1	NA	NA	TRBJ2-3	CASSGDFRTDTQYF	TGCGCCAGCAGCGGGGACTTTCGCACAGATACGCAGTATTTT
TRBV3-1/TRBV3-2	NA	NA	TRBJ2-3	CASSRSGADTQYF	TGTGCCAGCAGCCGATCCGGAGCAGATACGCAGTATTTT
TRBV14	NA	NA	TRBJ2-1	CASSQVKAQYNEQFF	TGTGCCAGCAGCCAAGTCAAAGCCCAATACAATGAGCAGTTCTTC
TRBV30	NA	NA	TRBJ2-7	CAGSKGLVSEQYF	TGTGCCGGAAGTAAGGGACTCGTCAGCGAGCAGTACTTC
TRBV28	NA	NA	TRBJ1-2	CASSLGGDVYGYTF	TGTGCCAGCAGTTTAGGCGGGGACGTCTATGGCTACACCTTC
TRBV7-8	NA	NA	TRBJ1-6	CASSLKTGTVDSPLHF	TGTGCCAGCAGCTTAAAAACAGGGACGGTAGATTCACCCCTCCACTTT
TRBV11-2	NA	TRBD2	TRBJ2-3	CASSLESSAAGGSTDTQYF	TGTGCCAGCAGCTTAGAGAGTTCGGCGGCGGGAGGGAGCACAGATACGCAGTATTTT
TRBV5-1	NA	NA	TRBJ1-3	CASSSTATNTIYF	TGCGCCAGCAGTTCGACAGCTACAAACACCATATATTTT
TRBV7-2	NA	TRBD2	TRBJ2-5	CASSLWREGPETQYF	TGTGCCAGCAGCTTATGGCGGGAGGGCCCCGAGACCCAGTACTTC
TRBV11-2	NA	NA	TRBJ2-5	CASSSSAKETQYF	TGTGCCAGCAGCTCATCAGCGAAAGAGACCCAGTACTTC
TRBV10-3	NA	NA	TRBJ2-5	CAISDYRLGETQYF	TGTGCCATCAGTGACTACAGGTTGGGGGAGACCCAGTACTTC
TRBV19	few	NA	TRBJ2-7	CASSTAYEQYF	TGTGCCAGTAGCACAGCCTACGAGCAGTACTTC
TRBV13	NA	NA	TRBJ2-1	CASSPQSGNEQFF	TGTGCCAGCAGCCCACAAAGCGGCAATGAGCAGTTCTTC
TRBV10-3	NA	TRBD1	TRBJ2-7	CAIRTTGGYEQYF	TGTGCCATCAGAACGACAGGGGGCTACGAGCAGTACTTC
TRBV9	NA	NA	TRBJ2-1	CASSVDSSYNEQFF	TGTGCCAGCAGCGTAGACAGTTCCTACAATGAGCAGTTCTTC
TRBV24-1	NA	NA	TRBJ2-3	CATSGLGVSVTDTQYF	TGTGCCACCAGCGGCTTAGGGGTCTCTGTCACAGATACGCAGTATTTT
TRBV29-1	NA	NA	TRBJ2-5	CSVVGAWEETQYF	TGCAGCGTTGTTGGGGCATGGGAAGAGACCCAGTACTTC
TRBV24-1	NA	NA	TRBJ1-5	CATSDGPGGGNQPQHF	TGTGCCACCAGTGATGGACCGGGGGGTGGCAATCAGCCCCAGCATTTT
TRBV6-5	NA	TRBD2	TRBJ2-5	CASRAQAGGRETQYF	TGTGCCAGCAGAGCCCAAGCGGGAGGGAGAGAGACCCAGTACTTC
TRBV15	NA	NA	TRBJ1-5	CGVRAADNQPQHF	TGTGGAGTTAGGGCAGCGGATAATCAGCCCCAGCATTTT
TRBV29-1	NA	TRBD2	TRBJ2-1	CSAGASGGPNEQFF	TGCAGCGCGGGGGCTAGCGGGGGTCCAAATGAGCAGTTCTTC
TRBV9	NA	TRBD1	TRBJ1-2	CASSLTIHRGAGGYTF	TGTGCCAGCAGCTTGACAATTCACAGGGGCGCCGGCGGCTACACCTTC
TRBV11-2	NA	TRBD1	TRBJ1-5	CASSSDRLRPQHF	TGTGCCAGCAGCTCGGACAGGCTTCGGCCCCAGCATTTT
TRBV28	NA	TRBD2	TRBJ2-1	CAGRTSGYNEQFF	TGTGCCGGAAGGACTAGCGGCTACAATGAGCAGTTCTTC
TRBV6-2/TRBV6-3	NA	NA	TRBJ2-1	CASSPPGGGADEQFF	TGTGCCAGCAGTCCCCCGGGGGGCGGGGCCGATGAGCAGTTCTTC
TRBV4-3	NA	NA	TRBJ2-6	CASSQRWAQYSGANVLTF	TGCGCCAGCAGCCAAAGATGGGCGCAGTACTCTGGGGCCAACGTCCTGACTTTC
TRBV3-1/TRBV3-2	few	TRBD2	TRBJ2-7	CASRAGTSGRLGEQYF	TGTGCCAGCAGGGCCGGGACTAGCGGGAGATTAGGAGAGCAGTACTTC
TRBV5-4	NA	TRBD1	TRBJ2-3	CASSWGQANPSTDTQYF	TGTGCCAGCAGCTGGGGACAGGCGAATCCTAGCACAGATACGCAGTATTTT
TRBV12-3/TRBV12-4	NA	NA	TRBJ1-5	CASSRSGFSQHF	TGTGCCAGCAGTCGCTCCGGTTTCTCCCAGCATTTT
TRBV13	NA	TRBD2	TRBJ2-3	CASSLTSGWGVADTQYF	TGTGCCAGCAGCCTCACTAGCGGGTGGGGGGTTGCAGATACGCAGTATTTT